This T cell receptor beta chain was identified during a study of T cell responses to AZD1222 COVID-19 vaccine (dated by TCRdb to 2020 to 2022). About the full investigation: AZD1222 recipients given second doses at about 4 weeks or at about 12 weeks were pooled, since spike-specific TCR depth and breadth were not found to differ between the two schedules. TCR sequencing was performed for about 240 trial participants, of whom around 210 were given two doses of AZD1222 and around 25 were given two doses of MenACWY control vaccine. Enrollment into the trials was organized by age into subgroups of 18-55, 56-69 and 70-plus years, and those subgroups contained about 160, 30 and 59 TCR-sequenced participants, respectively.

The CDR3 regions of human TCRbeta chains were analyzed by immunosequencing. The original pipeline was this. Repertoire TCRs were matched against a reference library of SARS-CoV-2-specific TCRs generated with the MIRA antigen-specificity platform. Breadth was defined as the fraction of unique TCRs that were SARS-CoV-2-associated, and depth was defined as the fraction of total T cells that were SARS-CoV-2-associated. Using the MIRA data, each spike-specific TCR was assigned both to the spike region to which the TCR was reactive and to a CD4 or CD8 class. Log10-transformed breadth and depth values were compared by one-way ANOVA with Sidak's multiple comparisons tests. TCRdb carries this immuneACCESS record with in-frame sequences only. Its versions omit some clonotypes, under half of them owing to an unresolved V gene in the studies checked, with the rest unexplained. That table gives V, J and clone size, and the DNA gave D and trimming. For this sample there are about 130,000 clones; roughly nine tenths appear just once. The ten most abundant clones make up more than 3.5% of the sample.

The germline V gene encodes CDR1 KGHSH and CDR2 LQKENI. V gives up 3 bases and J gives up 2 bases, and the segment between their germline ends measures 13 bases. The cysteine opens and the phenylalanine closes a CDR3 of 15 amino acids. Here the CDR3 DNA is all that survives: 45 bases in frame from base 1. On this clone: The antigen it binds to is not known. Base quality data are lacking; no much larger clone is found one base away.

Overall results and qualifications from the work: The 56-69-year group was small, and its depth increase did not reach significance, likely because of low power. Reportedly, close to half of the unique spike-specific TCRs recognized epitopes lying outside the regions that are mutated in the B.1.351 and B.1.1.7 variants. Conclusions about previously exposed vaccinees are limited, since just 6 or 7 AZD1222 recipients were seropositive for SARS-CoV-2 at baseline. The whole spike protein was spanned by vaccine-associated CD4 TCRs, and dominant responses were seen in regions 160-218 and 743-854. A significant rise in spike-specific TCR breadth and depth was observed after two AZD1222 doses relative to day 0 and relative to MenACWY recipients. Participants were mostly white British, with more females than males. The authors suggested clonal diversity may have been underestimated. No day 14 peak-response samples were available, so repertoires were characterized only after the peak T cell response.

Reading the label with the study, this specimen's time point is: baseline before first vaccination. The vaccinee samples were drawn from two UK trials, COV001 and COV002, one of which was a single-blind randomized controlled phase 2/3 trial testing AZD1222 (ChAdOx1 nCoV-19) in healthy adults. For TCRbeta chain sequencing, PBMC samples were collected from trial participants at day 0 and at day 28 after the second dose. The TCR originated in an adult in good health. The sequenced sample was peripheral blood, obtained on day 0 of AZD1222 vaccination. Rearrangement joined TRBV18 to TRBJ2-5; the D gene is perhaps TRBD1, from 5 matching bases. The nucleotide sequence reads TGTGCCAGCTCACCGCAGGCGACAGCTCAAGAGACCCAGTACTTC. This gives the protein CASSPQATAQETQYF.